This is a list of T cell receptor beta chains from one sample in a study of low-dose radiotherapy and immunotherapy resistance in tumors. TCRdb reprocessed the reads with MiXCR, giving one entry per CDR3 protein. The sample lists about 30,000 distinct CDR3 sequences, roughly 49% occurring once. The sample in question was PBMCs, obtained after low-dose radiotherapy plus immunotherapy. These receptors were obtained from a male donor with gallbladder cancer. Both conserved end residues are part of each CDR3. A D gene is named only where the DNA matches it firmly. Only part of the rows carry a size: once, few, many, or a class if the clone is expanded.

d_call	cdr3_length	v_call	clone_size	j_call	cdr3_aa	cdr3_nt
.	15	TRBV10-3	.	TRBJ1-5	CAISEWGVGNQPQHF	TGTGCCATCAGTGAGTGGGGAGTGGGGAATCAGCCCCAGCATTTT
TRBD2	14	TRBV6-5	.	TRBJ2-1	CASASGSLYNEQFF	TGTGCCAGCGCTAGCGGGAGTCTCTACAATGAGCAGTTCTTC
.	15	TRBV5-1	many	TRBJ1-1	CASGPGTRGDTEAFF	TGCGCCAGCGGACCTGGGACCCGTGGGGACACTGAAGCTTTCTTT
TRBD1	15	TRBV5-1	once	TRBJ1-2	CASSLGQVVDYGYTF	TGCGCCAGCAGCCTCGGACAGGTCGTGGACTATGGCTACACCTTC
.	18	TRBV5-8	.	TRBJ2-6	CASSQGRRRGSGANVLTF	TGTGCCAGCAGCCAGGGACGGCGGAGGGGATCTGGGGCCAACGTCCTGACTTTC
TRBD2	19	TRBV11-1	few	TRBJ2-3	CASSSPFLAGESRTDTQYF	TGTGCCAGCAGCTCTCCCTTTTTAGCGGGGGAGTCTCGCACAGATACGCAGTATTTT
.	13	TRBV7-9	once	TRBJ2-2	CATSQGDTGELFF	TGTGCCACCTCGCAGGGTGACACCGGGGAGCTGTTTTTT
TRBD1	16	TRBV5-6	.	TRBJ2-3	CASSAGTGGIPDTQYF	TGTGCCAGCAGCGCCGGGACAGGGGGCATCCCAGATACGCAGTATTTT
.	16	TRBV24-1	.	TRBJ2-3	CATSDPSPGTTDTQYF	TGTGCCACCAGTGATCCCAGCCCGGGGACCACAGATACGCAGTATTTT
TRBD1	14	TRBV6-2/TRBV6-3	.	TRBJ2-1	CASSEGGRQIEQFF	TGTGCCAGCAGTGAAGGGGGCCGGCAGATTGAGCAGTTCTTC
.	14	TRBV9	.	TRBJ2-3	CASSVDVGTDTQYF	TGTGCCAGCAGCGTAGATGTGGGCACAGATACGCAGTATTTT
.	13	TRBV19	.	TRBJ2-3	CASRTEDTDTQYF	TGTGCCAGTAGGACAGAAGACACAGATACGCAGTATTTT
TRBD1	14	TRBV5-1	.	TRBJ1-1	CASSDHTGGTEAFF	TGCGCCAGCAGTGACCACACAGGGGGCACTGAAGCTTTCTTT
.	12	TRBV18	many	TRBJ2-7	CASSQEHRVQYF	TGTGCCAGCTCACAAGAACACAGGGTACAGTACTTC
.	12	TRBV27	.	TRBJ1-2	CASSLGPRGYTF	TGTGCCAGCAGTCTGGGCCCGCGCGGCTACACCTTC
.	16	TRBV3-1	many	TRBJ1-2	CASSQDTGRGGNGYTF	TGTGCCAGCAGCCAAGATACTGGCCGAGGCGGGAATGGCTACACCTTC
.	13	TRBV4-1	.	TRBJ2-3	CASSPRGGDTQYF	TGCGCCAGCAGCCCCCGTGGGGGAGATACGCAGTATTTT
.	16	TRBV6-6	.	TRBJ1-1	CASSYSRGSSNTEAFF	TGTGCCAGCAGTTACTCGAGAGGGTCCTCGAACACTGAAGCTTTCTTT
.	15	TRBV29-1	many	TRBJ2-1	CSVEDLDGRNNEQFF	TGCAGCGTTGAAGATTTGGACGGGCGGAACAATGAGCAGTTCTTC
TRBD1	15	TRBV28	.	TRBJ1-2	CASDSPGRGDYGYTF	TGTGCCAGCGACTCCCCGGGCAGGGGGGACTATGGCTACACCTTC
.	13	TRBV11-2	.	TRBJ2-5	CASSLESAATQYF	TGTGCCAGCAGCTTAGAGTCGGCCGCGACCCAGTACTTC
TRBD2	18	TRBV2	many	TRBJ2-7	CASSEGASGPYPSYEQYF	TGTGCCAGCAGTGAAGGGGCTAGCGGCCCTTACCCGTCCTACGAGCAGTACTTC
.	12	TRBV29-1	.	TRBJ2-5	CSVEDLPETQYF	TGCAGCGTTGAAGATCTGCCAGAGACCCAGTACTTC
.	15	TRBV14	medium-sized	TRBJ2-3	CASSQDPGSLGTQYF	TGTGCCAGCAGCCAAGACCCGGGGAGTCTTGGTACGCAGTATTTT
TRBD1	15	TRBV20-1	many	TRBJ2-7	CSAAAGDRITSEQYF	TGCAGTGCCGCGGCAGGGGACAGGATAACTAGCGAGCAGTACTTC
.	13	TRBV24-1	few	TRBJ1-2	CATSALDNYGYTF	TGTGCCACCAGTGCCCTAGATAACTATGGCTACACCTTC
TRBD2	15	TRBV6-6	.	TRBJ2-1	CASRITAGATNEQFF	TGTGCCAGCAGGATTACAGCGGGGGCAACCAATGAGCAGTTCTTC
TRBD2	16	TRBV5-1	.	TRBJ2-1	CASSPSLAGAANEQFF	TGCGCCAGCAGCCCGTCCTTGGCGGGAGCGGCCAATGAGCAGTTCTTC
.	13	TRBV20-1	many	TRBJ1-3	CSASPGAGNTIYF	TGCAGTGCTTCCCCCGGGGCTGGAAACACCATATATTTT
.	14	TRBV2	medium-sized	TRBJ2-3	CASSHPPETDTQYF	TGTGCCAGCAGCCACCCCCCAGAGACAGATACGCAGTATTTT
.	14	TRBV3-1	many	TRBJ1-5	CASSPDRNNQPQHF	TGTGCCAGCAGCCCAGACAGAAACAATCAGCCCCAGCATTTT
.	15	TRBV5-3	few	TRBJ1-3	CASSIGGTTGNTIYF	TGTGCCAGCAGCATCGGGGGAACCACGGGAAACACCATATATTTT
.	13	TRBV28	.	TRBJ2-7	CASSLGSNYEQYF	TGTGCCAGCAGTTTAGGCTCCAACTACGAGCAGTACTTC
.	11	TRBV7-9	.	TRBJ2-1	CASSEVYEQFF	TGTGCCAGCAGCGAGGTCTATGAGCAGTTCTTC
TRBD1	16	TRBV4-3	.	TRBJ1-2	CASSQIAGTGNYGYTF	TGCGCCAGCAGCCAAATCGCGGGGACAGGGAACTATGGCTACACCTTC
TRBD2	16	TRBV24-1	once	TRBJ2-1	CATSDFGAGGYNEQFF	TGTGCCACCAGTGATTTCGGAGCGGGAGGCTACAATGAGCAGTTCTTC